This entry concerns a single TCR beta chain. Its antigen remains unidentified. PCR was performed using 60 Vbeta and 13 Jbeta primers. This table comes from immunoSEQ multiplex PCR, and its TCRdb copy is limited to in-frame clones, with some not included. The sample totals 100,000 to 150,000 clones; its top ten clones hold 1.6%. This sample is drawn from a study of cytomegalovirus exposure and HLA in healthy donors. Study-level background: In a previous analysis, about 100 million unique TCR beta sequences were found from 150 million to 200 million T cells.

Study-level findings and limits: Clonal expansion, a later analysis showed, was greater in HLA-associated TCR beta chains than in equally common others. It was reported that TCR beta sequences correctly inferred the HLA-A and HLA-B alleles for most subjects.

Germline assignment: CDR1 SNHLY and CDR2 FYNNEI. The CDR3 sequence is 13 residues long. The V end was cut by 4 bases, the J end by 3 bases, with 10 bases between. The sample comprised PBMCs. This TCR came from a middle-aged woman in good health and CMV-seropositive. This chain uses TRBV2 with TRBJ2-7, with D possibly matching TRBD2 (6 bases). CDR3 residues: CASSGGGNYEQYF. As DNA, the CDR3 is TGTGCCAGCAGTGGTGGGGGGAACTACGAGCAGTACTTC.